This T cell receptor (beta chain) was found in a study of neurological immune-mediated disorders. Study-wide context: The study included around 35 multiple sclerosis patients, roughly 30 relapsing-remitting and 3 secondary progressive. General observations from the study: HTLV-1-associated myelopathy ranked highest for TCR clonal expansion and multiple sclerosis lowest, beneath healthy controls.

The CDR3 covers 15 residues. Germline V gene data show CDR1 as DFQATT and CDR2 as SNEGSKA (reference sequence). With V trimmed by 4 bases and J by 5 bases, 8 bases remained unmatched. It was from 2 million PBMCs stored at -80 C that the unsorted libraries were obtained. This clonotype was recorded a few times. Its antigen is unidentified. Synthesis of cDNA was accomplished via 5'RACE employing 10-nucleotide random UMIs. From the 5' RACE reads, TCRdb called clonotypes with MiXCR, one entry per CDR3 protein. The sample lists almost 85,000 distinct CDR3 sequences; 2.6% were seen once. This clonotype was obtained from a woman aged 25 to 39 with multiple sclerosis. The chain is built from TRBV20-1 and TRBJ2-7, with 13 nucleotides matching TRBD2. Sequenced sample: PBMCs. CDR3 amino acids: CSAIWTSGRVDEQYF. CDR3 coding DNA: TGCAGTGCTATATGGACTAGCGGGAGAGTCGACGAGCAGTACTTC.